This T cell receptor beta chain was captured in a study of cytomegalovirus exposure and HLA in healthy donors. To note about this clone: No antigen is known for it.

Regarding the study as a whole: As immune exposure information, only CMV serostatus was available. There were several of the most significant clusters that appeared linked to common viral pathogens in a later analysis. Cytomegalovirus association was listed for about 170 TCR beta chains.

The CDR3 is 17 amino acids. CDR1 and CDR2 (germline): SEHNR, FQNEAQ (reference sequence). The V end was cut by 8 bases, the J end by 3 bases, with 22 bases between. PCR was performed using 60 Vbeta and 13 Jbeta primers. As processed by the authors: Later work found approximately 80 million unique TCR beta chains, with 9.5 million to 14 million shared. Clones were sequenced by immunoSEQ multiplex PCR, and TCRdb holds only the in-frame ones, with some missing. V and J calls and clone size are given by that table; D and trimming were obtained from the DNA. The table lists some 140,000 clones, around 85% of them singletons.

The J gene is TRBJ2-2, the V gene TRBV7-9, with D maybe TRBD1 (6 bases). The clonotype comes from a woman aged 45 to 65 in good health and CMV-seropositive. The sequenced sample consisted of PBMCs. In DNA, the CDR3 is TGTGCCAGCGGGATCAGGGGTGGGAGACACGACACCGGGGAGCTGTTTTTT. This translates into CASGIRGGRHDTGELFF. The entire variable domain, with the rest obtained from reference TRBV7-9 and TRBJ2-2, is as follows: DTGVSQNPRHKITKRGQNVTFRCDPISEHNRLYWYRQTLGQGPEFLTYFQNEAQLEKSRLLSDRFSAERPKGSFSTLEIQRTEQGDSAMYLCASGIRGGRHDTGELFFGEGSRLTVL.